These 30 T cell receptor beta chains were sequenced from one sample in a study of cytomegalovirus exposure and HLA in healthy donors. It was with 60 Vbeta and 13 Jbeta primers that the PCR ran. TCRdb's table, derived via immunoSEQ multiplex PCR, lists solely in-frame clones and lacks some. The repertoire consists of around 150,000 clones, with roughly 80% occurring once and the leading ten covering about 4.8%. Specimen: PBMCs. Every receptor here comes from a man younger than 45 in good health and CMV-seronegative.

The V gene is TRBV9, the J gene TRBJ1-4; TRBD1 is a possible D gene (5 bases). Looked up from germline, CDR1 is SGDLS and CDR2 is YYNGEE. V was pared by 0 bases and J by 8 bases, with 14 bases between. The CDR3 contains 15 residues. The DNA for the CDR3 is TGTGCCAGCAGCGTAGCCCCCTGGGGCGGCGAAAAACTGTTTTTT. Residues: CASSVAPWGGEKLFF.

The chain combines TRBV9 with TRBJ1-4; D is possibly TRBD1 (5 bases). The CDR3 runs to 15 residues. From germline, CDR1 is SGDLS and CDR2 YYNGEE. V was trimmed by 1 base and J by 4 bases, leaving 11 bases between them. CDR3 DNA: TGTGCCAGCAGCGTATCGGGACTGCTTAATGAAAAACTGTTTTTT. Amino acid sequence: CASSVSGLLNEKLFF.

This clone occurred once. J is TRBJ2-7 and V is TRBV18, with 9 bases that match TRBD1. The CDR3 has 19 amino acids. The V segment lost 3 bases and the J segment 2 bases; nucleotides outside the gene matches: 17. Germline V gives CDR1 KGHSH, CDR2 LQKENI. CDR3: CASSPTGTGFFRLPYEQYF. The CDR3 DNA reads as TGTGCCAGCTCACCGACCGGGACAGGGTTTTTCCGCTTGCCCTACGAGCAGTACTTC.

This clone appeared a few times. The chain combines TRBV30 with TRBJ2-7, with D tentatively TRBD1 (5 bases). V lost 4 bases and J 0 bases, leaving 10 bases between the germline ends. CDR1 is GTSNPN, CDR2 SVGIG, per germline (reference sequence). The CDR3 runs to 13 residues. The CDR3 here is CAWNAGYSYEQYF. CDR3 coding DNA: TGTGCCTGGAACGCAGGGTACTCCTACGAGCAGTACTTC.

The count of this clone is one. CDR3 region: CASSLSRGYEQFF. The DNA for the CDR3 is TGTGCCAGCAGCTTAAGTAGGGGATATGAGCAGTTCTTC. V gene TRBV7-3 combines with J gene TRBJ2-1, with D perhaps matching TRBD1 (5 bases). The CDR3 consists of 13 residues. Germline-derived CDR1 and CDR2 are SGHTA and FQGTGA. Trimming pared 1 base from V and 8 bases from J, leaving 9 bases between.

This clone was observed a handful of times. CDR3 bases: TGTGCCAGCACCCCGCACGGGGGAAACTATGGCTACACCTTC. It is translated as CASTPHGGNYGYTF. The genes are TRBV7-9 and TRBJ1-2, with a weak D call TRBD1 (5 bases). The CDR3 consists of 14 residues. The V end was cut by 7 bases, the J end by 2 bases, with 14 bases between. CDR1 and CDR2 from the germline V gene are SEHNR and FQNEAQ (reference sequence).

The chain carries TRBV11-1 and TRBJ2-1; D may be TRBD1 (6 bases). Germline assignment: CDR1 SGHAT and CDR2 FQDESV (reference sequence). The CDR3 runs 15 residues. V was cut by 5 bases and J by 9 bases, with 20 bases left in between. CDR3 sequence reads: CASSEARQVWGEQFF. CDR3 coding DNA: TGTGCCAGCAGCGAGGCACGACAGGTCTGGGGTGAGCAGTTCTTC.

This chain uses TRBV19 with TRBJ2-3; TRBD2 is a possible D gene (5 bases). The CDR3 extends over 14 amino acids. The germline gives CDR1 LNHDA, CDR2 SQIVND (reference sequence). V was shortened by 3 bases and J by 2 bases, with 9 bases between the two germline ends. This CDR3 reads CASSIGLFTDTQYF. CDR3 bases: TGTGCCAGTAGTATTGGACTTTTCACAGATACGCAGTATTTT. Variable domain in full (rest from reference TRBV19 and TRBJ2-3): DGGITQSPKYLFRKEGQNVTLSCEQNLNHDAMYWYRQDPGQGLRLIYYSQIVNDFQKGDIAEGYSVSREKKESFPLTVTSAQKNPTAFYLCASSIGLFTDTQYFGPGTRLTVL.

This chain uses TRBV11-2 with TRBJ1-3; D unresolved. Germline-derived CDR1 and CDR2 are SGHAT and FQNNGV. The CDR3 has 15 amino acids. The ends were cut back, 1 base at V and 0 bases at J, with 7 bases in the middle. CDR3: CASSLGARSGNTIYF. The CDR3, as DNA: TGTGCCAGCAGCTTAGGGGCTCGCTCTGGAAACACCATATATTTT.

The CDR3 coding sequence is TGCGCCAGCAGCCAAATTATGGGGACAGGGAGCAATGAGCAGTTCTTC. Its translation is CASSQIMGTGSNEQFF. This sequence joins TRBV4-1 and TRBJ2-1; 9 bases align to TRBD1. Germline V CDR1 and CDR2: MGHRA, YSYEKL. The CDR3 extends over 16 amino acids. Trimming cost V 2 bases and J 6 bases; bases outside gene matches: 8.

The chain links TRBV27 to TRBJ2-1, with D possibly matching TRBD2 (6 bases). The CDR3 covers 15 residues. Germline V gives CDR1 MNHEY, CDR2 SMNVEV (reference sequence). Trimming took off 7 bases at V and 1 base at J, with 14 bases between the two ends. The CDR3 DNA reads as TGTGCCAGCAAGGCGGAGGGTGATTCCTACAATGAGCAGTTCTTC. It translates to CASKAEGDSYNEQFF.

This clone was recorded only once. This chain connects TRBV19 to TRBJ1-5; 11 bases are a match to TRBD1. The germline V gene has CDR1 LNHDA and CDR2 SQIVND (reference sequence). Losses at the gene ends were 3 bases for V and 5 bases for J; bases not matched to a gene: 3. The CDR3 contains 15 residues. The chain's CDR3 is CASSIGQGAYQPQHF. The CDR3 region has the DNA TGTGCCAGTAGTATCGGACAGGGGGCCTATCAGCCCCAGCATTTT.

The rearrangement joins TRBV10-3 to TRBJ2-7; 10 nucleotides agree with TRBD1. CDR1 and CDR2 (germline): ENHRY, SYGVKD. Unmatched junction bases numbered 6, after V lost 6 bases and J lost 4 bases. The CDR3 covers 14 residues. The CDR3 region is CAIRGDRGLYEQYF. CDR3 in DNA: TGTGCCATCAGGGGGGACAGGGGCCTTTACGAGCAGTACTTC.

V and J are TRBV10-2 and TRBJ2-6; D may be TRBD2 (6 bases). Trimming cost V 11 bases and J 0 bases, with 8 bases left between them. The CDR3 is 13 amino acids. Germline CDR1 WSHSY, CDR2 SAAADI. The CDR3 is CAAGFSGANVLTF. The CDR3 nucleotides are TGCGCCGCGGGGTTCTCTGGGGCCAACGTCCTGACTTTC.

V usage is TRBV2 and J usage is TRBJ2-5, with TRBD1 identical over 7 bases. The J call may be in error: the DNA end matches TRBJ2-7 better. Germline lookup yields CDR1 SNHLY and CDR2 FYNNEI. The CDR3 loop spans 12 amino acids. The CDR3 region is CASKQGTYEQYF. The CDR3 DNA reads TGTGCCAGCAAACAGGGGACCTACGAGCAGTACTTC.

V gene TRBV4-3 combines with J gene TRBJ1-2, with D perhaps matching TRBD1 (5 bases). The CDR3 has 16 amino acids. Germline V gene sequence: CDR1 LGHNA, CDR2 YSLEER. V was cut by 1 base and J by 2 bases, with 14 bases left in between. The CDR3 coding sequence is TGCGCCAGCAGCCAAGGCCCAAAGGGGCAGAACTATGGCTACACCTTC. It specifies CASSQGPKGQNYGYTF.

The chain links TRBV6-5 to TRBJ2-5; a possible D gene is TRBD2 (6 bases). V lost 6 bases and J lost 3, with 14 bases in between. Germline CDR1 is MNHEY and CDR2 is SVGAGI. This CDR3 is 14 amino acids long. The CDR3 loop is CASSARLEKETQYF. CDR3 nucleotide sequence: TGTGCCAGCAGCGCCCGACTAGAAAAAGAGACCCAGTACTTC.

Regarding this clone: Germline is not matched at one junction end, which may reflect a read error. The rearrangement links TRBV28 to TRBJ1-2; D remains unclear. Germline V lookup: CDR1 MDHEN, CDR2 SYDVKM. CDR3 length: 14 residues. The CDR3 region has the DNA TGTGCCAGCAACCGACCGGGTTCCGATTTCCTAGCCTTCTTC. Its protein product is CASNRPGSDFLAFF.

The chain joins TRBV21-1 to TRBJ2-7; the table's D call, TRBD1, has no DNA check behind it. TRBV21-1 is listed as a pseudogene. The CDR3 is 14 residues long. This chain's CDR3 is CASSISGQGGEQYF. CDR3 in DNA: TGTGCCAGCAGTATATCGGGACAGGGCGGCGAGCAGTACTTC.

The V and J genes are TRBV5-4 and TRBJ1-4; maybe TRBD1 (6 bases). Germline CDR1 is SGHNT and CDR2 is YYREEE (reference sequence). This CDR3 is built from 16 residues. V gave up 1 base and J gave up 7 bases, with 17 bases separating them. The CDR3 DNA reads as TGTGCCAGCAGCTTGAAGTGGGAGCGGGACATTGAAAAACTGTTTTTT. This encodes CASSLKWERDIEKLFF.

V and J are TRBV18 and TRBJ2-1, with 7 bases that match TRBD2. The junction had 15 bases not matched to a gene; V was cut back by 1 base and J by 3 bases. This CDR3 region has 19 residues. Per germline, CDR1 KGHSH and CDR2 LQKENI. DNA for the CDR3: TGTGCCAGCTCACCACTCGAGACTAGCCCACATGATTACTACAATGAGCAGTTCTTC. It is translated as CASSPLETSPHDYYNEQFF.

CDR3 sequence: CASRWGGYSNQPQHF. CDR3 nucleotide sequence: TGTGCCAGCAGGTGGGGAGGGTATAGCAATCAGCCCCAGCATTTT. The rearrangement uses TRBV5-4 and TRBJ1-5; D not certain. The V end was cut by 5 bases, the J end by 0 bases, with 12 bases between. Germline V gives CDR1 SGHNT, CDR2 YYREEE (reference sequence). The CDR3 has 15 residues.

This chain joins TRBV5-8 and TRBJ1-3, with 10 bases aligning to TRBD1. The germline V gene encodes CDR1 SGHTS and CDR2 YDEGEE. V gave up 6 bases and J gave up 9 bases; unmatched junction bases: 18. CDR3 length equals 17 residues. The CDR3, as DNA: TGTGCCAGCACCTTCCGACAGGGGGCGAGTGGTCGGGGCACCATATATTTT. As protein: CASTFRQGASGRGTIYF.

The chain joins TRBV9 to TRBJ2-5; perhaps TRBD2 as D (5 bases). CDR3 length: 13 residues. Germline V gene lookup returns CDR1 SGDLS and CDR2 YYNGEE. With 0 bases removed from V and 4 bases from J, the gap between germline ends came to 7 bases. The CDR3 DNA reads as TGTGCCAGCAGCGTAGGTAGCGCAGAGACCCAGTACTTC. It yields the protein CASSVGSAETQYF.

The chain employs TRBV19 and TRBJ2-1, with D perhaps TRBD2 (7 bases). CDR1 is LNHDA and CDR2 is SQIVND in the germline V gene (reference sequence). V was pared by 5 bases and J by 8 bases, with 13 bases between. CDR3 size: 13 residues. The DNA of the CDR3 is TGTGCCAGTAGTCTTGGGGGGGGCTATGAGCAGTTCTTC. Its translation is CASSLGGGYEQFF.

This clone came up once. The CDR3 protein is CASSSAGVRVNYGYTF. The CDR3 DNA is TGTGCCAGCAGCTCGGCAGGGGTTCGGGTCAACTATGGCTACACCTTC. The V gene is TRBV11-2, the J gene TRBJ1-2; a possible D gene is TRBD1 (6 bases). V lost 4 bases and J lost 2, with 17 bases in between. CDR1 SGHAT and CDR2 FQNNGV come from the germline V gene. CDR3 length equals 16 residues.

This clone was detected only once. This chain connects TRBV10-2 to TRBJ2-1, with TRBD2 identical over 7 bases. The J segment lost 7 bases and the V segment lost 6 bases, leaving 9 bases of the junction unmatched. In germline, CDR1 is WSHSY, CDR2 SAAADI. The CDR3 covers 14 residues. The CDR3 nucleotides are TGCGCCAGCAGACCCTGGGCAGCGGGGAATGAGCAGTTCTTC. Its translation: CASRPWAAGNEQFF.

J is TRBJ1-2 and V is TRBV10-3; D is undetermined. This CDR3 contains 14 residues. Germline-derived CDR1 and CDR2 are ENHRY and SYGVKD. The V gene lost 0 bases and the J gene lost 2 bases, with 7 bases spanning the gap. CDR3 nucleotides: TGTGCCATCAGTGAGTCGCCGGAGAACTATGGCTACACCTTC. This sequence encodes CAISESPENYGYTF.

The chain is built from TRBV7-8 and TRBJ1-2; TRBD1 matches 9 bases. This CDR3 is built from 15 residues. Germline V gene data show CDR1 as SGHVS and CDR2 as FQNEAQ. V lost 1 base, J lost 4 bases, and 4 bases stayed unmatched. This CDR3 reads CASSLEGTGIYGYTF. The CDR3 DNA reads as TGTGCCAGCAGCTTAGAGGGGACAGGGATCTATGGCTACACCTTC.

This clone was observed once. This chain joins TRBV10-3 and TRBJ1-1; the D gene is possibly TRBD1 (5 bases). Germline V gene sequence: CDR1 ENHRY, CDR2 SYGVKD. This CDR3 comprises 15 residues. The V gene lost 6 bases and the J gene lost 0 bases, with 14 bases spanning the gap. The CDR3 here is CAISSQASLNTEAFF. For the CDR3, the DNA is TGTGCCATCAGCTCACAGGCCTCCTTGAACACTGAAGCTTTCTTT.